Listed below are T cell receptor beta chains from one sample, sequenced in a study of blood T cell repertoires in COVID-19. The repertoire was sequenced with immunoSEQ multiplex PCR; TCRdb's copy has only in-frame clones and lacks some. The table lists under 250,000 clones, roughly 86% of them singletons. Sequenced material: peripheral blood. The receptors come from a woman older than 75 with COVID-19, enrolled during active disease. The CDR3 runs from the conserved cysteine through the conserved F or W. D genes are given only for firm matches. Expanded clones get a size class; other rows say once, few or many, or leave the size out.

abundance	j_gene	len	v_gene	d_gene	CDR3aa	CDR3nt
.	TRBJ1-1	14	TRBV5-1	TRBD1	CASSSGQANTEAFF	TGCGCCAGCAGCTCTGGACAGGCTAATACTGAAGCTTTCTTT
.	TRBJ2-2	16	TRBV5-1	TRBD2	CASSLILAGASGELFF	TGCGCCAGCAGCTTGATACTAGCGGGGGCTTCCGGGGAGCTGTTTTTT
.	TRBJ1-1	15	TRBV7-2	.	CASSLSGRDVTEAFF	TGTGCCAGCAGCTTATCGGGCAGGGATGTCACTGAAGCTTTCTTT
.	TRBJ2-3	14	TRBV5-1	.	CASSLYSSTDTQYF	TGCGCCAGCAGCTTATACTCAAGCACAGATACGCAGTATTTT
few	TRBJ2-3	16	TRBV3-1/TRBV3-2	.	CASSQAPSPPGDTQYF	TGTGCCAGCAGCCAGGCGCCTTCTCCTCCGGGAGATACGCAGTATTTT
.	TRBJ1-6	16	TRBV6-2/TRBV6-3	.	CASSRPGDSYNSPLHF	TGTGCCAGCAGTCGACCAGGGGACTCCTATAATTCACCCCTCCACTTT
once	TRBJ2-1	19	TRBV27	.	CASSSDLTGGKSSYNEQFF	TGTGCCAGCAGTTCTGATCTAACGGGCGGGAAGAGCTCCTACAATGAGCAGTTCTTC
.	TRBJ2-3	15	TRBV5-4	TRBD2	CASSPGGAGRDTQYF	TGTGCCAGCAGCCCCGGGGGGGCGGGGAGAGATACGCAGTATTTT
few	TRBJ2-1	13	TRBV11-3	TRBD2	CASSFTSGREQFF	TGTGCCAGCAGCTTTACTAGCGGGCGCGAGCAGTTCTTC
.	TRBJ1-3	15	TRBV6-5	.	CASSYSEDSGNTIYF	TGTGCCAGCAGTTACTCAGAGGACTCTGGAAACACCATATATTTT
.	TRBJ2-5	19	TRBV5-1	TRBD1	CASSRNPIGQGVSQETQYF	TGCGCCAGCAGCCGAAACCCAATTGGACAGGGCGTTTCGCAAGAGACCCAGTACTTC
.	TRBJ2-6	14	TRBV30	.	CACPDSSGANVLTF	TGTGCCTGCCCGGACAGCTCTGGGGCCAACGTCCTGACTTTC
.	TRBJ1-6	15	TRBV27	TRBD1	CASSSPGQGYSPLHF	TGTGCCAGCAGTTCCCCGGGACAGGGGTACTCACCCCTCCACTTT
.	TRBJ1-1	12	TRBV12-3/TRBV12-4	.	CASSLGASRAFF	TGTGCCAGCAGTTTAGGGGCCTCACGGGCTTTCTTT
.	TRBJ2-2	15	TRBV5-1	TRBD1	CASSPIDRAAGELFF	TGCGCCAGCAGCCCAATCGACAGGGCGGCCGGGGAGCTGTTTTTT
.	TRBJ1-1	14	TRBV7-2	.	CASSMPPQGTEAFF	TGTGCCAGCAGCATGCCTCCCCAGGGGACTGAAGCTTTCTTT
.	TRBJ1-2	18	TRBV15	TRBD1	CATSRDRFGTGEGYGYTF	TGTGCCACCAGCAGAGATCGGTTTGGGACAGGGGAAGGCTATGGCTACACCTTC
.	TRBJ1-5	12	TRBV7-2	.	CASSPINQPQHF	TGTGCCAGCAGCCCAATCAATCAGCCCCAGCATTTT
.	TRBJ1-1	14	TRBV19	.	CASSSLQGNTEAFF	TGTGCCAGTAGTTCCCTACAGGGGAACACTGAAGCTTTCTTT
.	TRBJ1-6	14	TRBV10-3	.	CAISDGLGGSPLHF	TGTGCCATCAGTGATGGCCTCGGAGGATCACCCCTCCACTTT
.	TRBJ2-2	16	TRBV19	.	CASSIRRGGGTGELFF	TGTGCCAGTAGTATAAGGAGGGGGGGCGGCACCGGGGAGCTGTTTTTT
.	TRBJ1-1	12	TRBV12-3/TRBV12-4	.	CASSLRGTEAFF	TGTGCCAGCAGTTTAAGGGGTACTGAAGCTTTCTTT
.	TRBJ2-5	16	TRBV7-8	.	CASKPQALALQETQYF	TGTGCCAGCAAGCCTCAGGCGCTAGCCCTTCAAGAGACCCAGTACTTC
.	TRBJ2-1	15	TRBV5-1	TRBD2	CASSQSGVLGNEQFF	TGCGCCAGCAGCCAAAGCGGGGTCCTAGGCAATGAGCAGTTCTTC
.	TRBJ2-3	15	TRBV7-7	.	CASSLGVSDTDTQYF	TGTGCCAGCAGCTTAGGGGTCAGCGACACAGATACGCAGTATTTT
.	TRBJ1-2	14	TRBV20-1	.	CSASERLLDSGYTF	TGCAGTGCTAGTGAGCGGCTCCTCGACAGTGGCTACACCTTC
.	TRBJ1-5	16	TRBV4-1	.	CASSQEGRASNQPQHF	TGCGCCAGCAGCCAAGAAGGCAGGGCTAGCAATCAGCCCCAGCATTTT
.	TRBJ1-1	15	TRBV14	.	CASSREGRRNTEAFF	TGTGCCAGCAGCCGGGAGGGGCGACGGAACACTGAAGCTTTCTTT